This T cell receptor (beta chain) was documented in a study of blood T cell repertoires in COVID-19. The data were produced by immunoSEQ multiplex PCR, yet TCRdb's version contains in-frame clones alone and is incomplete. The data show approximately 230,000 clones, under 95% seen once. Trimming cost V 5 bases and J 4 bases, with 12 bases left between them. Germline values: CDR1 SNHLY, CDR2 FYNNEI. CDR3 length: 14 residues. The clonotype originates from a woman younger than 35 who had recovered from COVID-19. The chain employs TRBV2 and TRBJ1-5; unclear D gene. The sample comprised PBMCs or T cells enriched from blood (not recorded which). The CDR3 DNA follows: TGTGCCAGCAGTATCGAACGGGGTAATCAGCCCCAGCATTTT. Protein product: CASSIERGNQPQHF.